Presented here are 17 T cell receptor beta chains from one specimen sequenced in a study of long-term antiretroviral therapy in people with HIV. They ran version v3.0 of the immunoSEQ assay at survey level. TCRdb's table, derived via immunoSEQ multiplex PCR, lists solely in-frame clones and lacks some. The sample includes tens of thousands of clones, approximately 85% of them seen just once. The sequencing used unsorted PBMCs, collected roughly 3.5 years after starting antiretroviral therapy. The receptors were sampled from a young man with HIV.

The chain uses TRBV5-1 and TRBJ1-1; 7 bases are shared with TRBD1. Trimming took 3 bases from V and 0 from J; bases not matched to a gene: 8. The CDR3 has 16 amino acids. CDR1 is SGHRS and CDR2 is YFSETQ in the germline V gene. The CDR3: CASSWSTGPMNTEAFF. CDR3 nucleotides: TGCGCCAGCAGCTGGTCGACAGGGCCTATGAACACTGAAGCTTTCTTT.

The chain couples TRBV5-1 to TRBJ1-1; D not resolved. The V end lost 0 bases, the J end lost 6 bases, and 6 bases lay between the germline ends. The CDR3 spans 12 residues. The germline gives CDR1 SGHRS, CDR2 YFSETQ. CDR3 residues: CASSLGGPEAFF. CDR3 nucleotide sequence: TGCGCCAGCAGCTTGGGAGGGCCTGAAGCTTTCTTT.

In DNA, the CDR3 is TGTGCCAGCAGTGAAAGGACATCGCTGATTAATCAGCCCCAGCATTTT. Translating gives CASSERTSLINQPQHF. The V and J genes are TRBV6-1 and TRBJ1-5; TRBD1 might be the D (5 bases). Germline V gene sequence: CDR1 MNHNS, CDR2 SASEGT. There are 16 residues in the CDR3. The V gene lost 2 bases and the J gene lost 4 bases, with 15 bases spanning the gap.

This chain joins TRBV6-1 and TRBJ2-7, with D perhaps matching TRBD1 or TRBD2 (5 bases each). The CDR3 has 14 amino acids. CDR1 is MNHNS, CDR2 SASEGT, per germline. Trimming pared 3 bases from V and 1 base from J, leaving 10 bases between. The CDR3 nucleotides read TGTGCCAGCAGTGAGGGTGGGGGATCCTACGAGCAGTACTTC. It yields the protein CASSEGGGSYEQYF.

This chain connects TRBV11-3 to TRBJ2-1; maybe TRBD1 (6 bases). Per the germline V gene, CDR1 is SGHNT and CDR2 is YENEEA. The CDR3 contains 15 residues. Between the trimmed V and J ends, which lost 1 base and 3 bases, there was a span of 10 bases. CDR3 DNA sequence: TGTGCCAGCAGCTTAGCCCTCAGGGGCTACAATGAGCAGTTCTTC. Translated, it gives CASSLALRGYNEQFF.

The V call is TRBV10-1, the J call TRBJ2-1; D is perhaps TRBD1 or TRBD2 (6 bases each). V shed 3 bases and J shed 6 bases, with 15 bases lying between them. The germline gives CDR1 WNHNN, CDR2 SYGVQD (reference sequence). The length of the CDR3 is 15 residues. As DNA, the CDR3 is TGCGCCAGCAGTGAAACGGGGGCCCACGGCAATGAGCAGTTCTTC. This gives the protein CASSETGAHGNEQFF.

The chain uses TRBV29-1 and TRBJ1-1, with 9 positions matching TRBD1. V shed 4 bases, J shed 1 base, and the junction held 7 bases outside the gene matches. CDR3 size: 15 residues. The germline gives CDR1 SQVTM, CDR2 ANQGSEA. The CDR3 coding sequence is TGCAGCGTTGTTCGGACAGGGGTCCGGAACACTGAAGCTTTCTTT. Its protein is CSVVRTGVRNTEAFF.

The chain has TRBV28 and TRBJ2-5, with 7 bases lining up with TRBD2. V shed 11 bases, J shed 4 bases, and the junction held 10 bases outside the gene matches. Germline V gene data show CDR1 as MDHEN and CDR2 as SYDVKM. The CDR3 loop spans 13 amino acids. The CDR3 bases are TGTGCCGTCCGGGAGGTGACGCCAGAGACCCAGTACTTC. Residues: CAVREVTPETQYF. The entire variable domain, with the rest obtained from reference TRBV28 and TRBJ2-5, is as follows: DVKVTQSSRYLVKRTGEKVFLECVQDMDHENMFWYRQDPGLGLRLIYFSYDVKMKEKGDIPEGYSVSREKKERFSLILESASTNQTSMYLCAVREVTPETQYFGPGTRLLVL.

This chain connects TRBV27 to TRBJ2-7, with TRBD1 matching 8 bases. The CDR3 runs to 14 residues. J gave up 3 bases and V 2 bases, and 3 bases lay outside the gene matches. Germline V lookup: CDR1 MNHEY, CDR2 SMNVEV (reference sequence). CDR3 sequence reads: CASSLTTGGYEQYF. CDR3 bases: TGTGCCAGCAGTTTAACCACAGGGGGCTACGAGCAGTACTTC.

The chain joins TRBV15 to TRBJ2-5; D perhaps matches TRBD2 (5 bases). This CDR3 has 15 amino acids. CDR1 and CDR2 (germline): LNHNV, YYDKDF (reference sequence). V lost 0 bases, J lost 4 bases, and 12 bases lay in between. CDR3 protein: CATSRDRGPRETQYF. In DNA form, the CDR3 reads TGTGCCACCAGCAGAGACCGAGGGCCCAGAGAGACCCAGTACTTC.

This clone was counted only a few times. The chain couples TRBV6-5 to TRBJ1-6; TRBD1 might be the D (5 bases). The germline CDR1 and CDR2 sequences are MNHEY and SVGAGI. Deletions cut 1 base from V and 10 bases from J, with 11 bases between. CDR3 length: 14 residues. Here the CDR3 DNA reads TGTGCCAGCAGTTACTGGAGGGGCGAGTCACCCCTCCACTTT. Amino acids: CASSYWRGESPLHF.

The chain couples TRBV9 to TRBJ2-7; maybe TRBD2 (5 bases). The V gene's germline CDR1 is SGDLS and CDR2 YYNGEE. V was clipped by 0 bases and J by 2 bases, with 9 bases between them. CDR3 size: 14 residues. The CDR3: CASSVAPGTYEQYF. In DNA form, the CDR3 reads TGTGCCAGCAGCGTAGCTCCGGGGACCTACGAGCAGTACTTC.

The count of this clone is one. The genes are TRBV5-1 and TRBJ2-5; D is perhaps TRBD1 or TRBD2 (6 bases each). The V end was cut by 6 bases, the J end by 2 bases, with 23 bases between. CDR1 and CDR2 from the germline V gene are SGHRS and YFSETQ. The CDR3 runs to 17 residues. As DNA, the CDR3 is TGCGCCAGCAAAATAGGAGGGGGGCTGGCAGGGCAAGAGACCCAGTACTTC. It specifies CASKIGGGLAGQETQYF. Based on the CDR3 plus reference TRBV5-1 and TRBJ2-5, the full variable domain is KAGVTQTPRYLIKTRGQQVTLSCSPISGHRSVSWYQQTPGQGLQFLFEYFSETQRNKGNFPGRFSGRQFSNSRSEMNVSTLELGDSALYLCASKIGGGLAGQETQYFGPGTRLLVL.

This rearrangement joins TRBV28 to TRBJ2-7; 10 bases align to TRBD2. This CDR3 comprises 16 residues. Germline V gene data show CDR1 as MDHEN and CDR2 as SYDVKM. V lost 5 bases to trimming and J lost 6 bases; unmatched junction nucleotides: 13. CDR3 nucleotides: TGTGCCAGCAGTCTTCCCTCTAGCGGGAGTGGGGTCGAGCAGTACTTC. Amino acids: CASSLPSSGSGVEQYF.

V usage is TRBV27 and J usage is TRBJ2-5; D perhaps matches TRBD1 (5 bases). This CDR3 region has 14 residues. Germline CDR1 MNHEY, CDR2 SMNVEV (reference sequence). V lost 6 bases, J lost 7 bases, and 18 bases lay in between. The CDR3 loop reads CASRNGAMVATQYF. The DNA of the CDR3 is TGTGCCAGCAGAAATGGGGCCATGGTGGCGACCCAGTACTTC.

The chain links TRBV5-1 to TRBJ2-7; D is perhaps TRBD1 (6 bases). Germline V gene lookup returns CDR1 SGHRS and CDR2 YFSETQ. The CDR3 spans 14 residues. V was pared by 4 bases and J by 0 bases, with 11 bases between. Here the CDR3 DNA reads TGCGCCAGCAGCACCGGGACACTCTCCTACGAGCAGTACTTC. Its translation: CASSTGTLSYEQYF.

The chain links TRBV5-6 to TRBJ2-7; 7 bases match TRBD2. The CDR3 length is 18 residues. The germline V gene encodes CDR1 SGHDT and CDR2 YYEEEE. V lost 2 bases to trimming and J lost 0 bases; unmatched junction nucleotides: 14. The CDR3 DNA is TGTGCCAGCAGCTTAATGGGGGGGACGACAGCGGACTCCTACGAGCAGTACTTC. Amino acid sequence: CASSLMGGTTADSYEQYF.